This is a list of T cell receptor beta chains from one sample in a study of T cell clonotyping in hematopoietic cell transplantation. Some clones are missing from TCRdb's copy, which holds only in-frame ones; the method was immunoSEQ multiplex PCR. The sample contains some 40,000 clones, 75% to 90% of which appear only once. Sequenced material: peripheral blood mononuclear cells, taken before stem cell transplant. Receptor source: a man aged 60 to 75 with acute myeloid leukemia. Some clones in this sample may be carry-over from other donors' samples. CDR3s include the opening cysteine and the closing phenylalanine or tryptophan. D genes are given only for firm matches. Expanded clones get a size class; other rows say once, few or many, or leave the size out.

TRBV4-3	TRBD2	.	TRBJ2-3	TGCGCCAGCAGCCAAGAACTAGCGGGGGGGGCCGGTTGGACAGATACGCAGTATTTT	CASSQELAGGAGWTDTQYF
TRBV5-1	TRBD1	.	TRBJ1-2	TGCGCCAGCAGCTGGGGACAGGGGGCTTCATATGGCTACACCTTC	CASSWGQGASYGYTF
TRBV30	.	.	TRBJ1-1	TGTGCCTGGAGCCCCCCGATCACGGATCGGACTGAAGCTTTCTTT	CAWSPPITDRTEAFF
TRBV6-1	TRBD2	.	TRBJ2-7	TGTGCCAGCAGTGAAGCGGGGGGGTCCAGCTACGAGCAGTACTTC	CASSEAGGSSYEQYF
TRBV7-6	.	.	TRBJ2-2	TGTGCCAGCAGCCCCTGGGGGGCCAACACCGGGGAGCTGTTTTTT	CASSPWGANTGELFF
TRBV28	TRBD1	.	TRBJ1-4	TGTGCCAGCAGTGGGTCAGGGGGCGGTGAAAAACTGTTTTTT	CASSGSGGGEKLFF
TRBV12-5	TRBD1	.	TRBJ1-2	TGTGCTAGTGGTTTTATCCAGGGGGCGAGCATCTATGGCTACACCTTC	CASGFIQGASIYGYTF
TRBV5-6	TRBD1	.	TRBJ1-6	TGTGCCAGCCGACAGGGGGCGCGAAAATCGCCCCTCCACTTT	CASRQGARKSPLHF
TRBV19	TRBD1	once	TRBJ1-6	TGTGCCAGTAGTATATCCCAGGGGGACAGCTCACCCCTCCACTTT	CASSISQGDSSPLHF
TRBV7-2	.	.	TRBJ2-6	TGTGCCAGCAGCTTACAGTCCTCTGGGGCCAACGTCCTGACTTTC	CASSLQSSGANVLTF
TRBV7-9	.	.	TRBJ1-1	TGTGCCAGCAGCTTAGAATACGAACCGAAAGCTTTCTTT	CASSLEYEPKAFF
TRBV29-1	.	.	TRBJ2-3	TGCAGCGTTGGCGCTCGCACAGATACGCAGTATTTT	CSVGARTDTQYF
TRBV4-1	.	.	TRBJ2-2	TGCGCCAGCAGCCCAGGCCTCCGCATCGGGGAGCTGTTTTTT	CASSPGLRIGELFF